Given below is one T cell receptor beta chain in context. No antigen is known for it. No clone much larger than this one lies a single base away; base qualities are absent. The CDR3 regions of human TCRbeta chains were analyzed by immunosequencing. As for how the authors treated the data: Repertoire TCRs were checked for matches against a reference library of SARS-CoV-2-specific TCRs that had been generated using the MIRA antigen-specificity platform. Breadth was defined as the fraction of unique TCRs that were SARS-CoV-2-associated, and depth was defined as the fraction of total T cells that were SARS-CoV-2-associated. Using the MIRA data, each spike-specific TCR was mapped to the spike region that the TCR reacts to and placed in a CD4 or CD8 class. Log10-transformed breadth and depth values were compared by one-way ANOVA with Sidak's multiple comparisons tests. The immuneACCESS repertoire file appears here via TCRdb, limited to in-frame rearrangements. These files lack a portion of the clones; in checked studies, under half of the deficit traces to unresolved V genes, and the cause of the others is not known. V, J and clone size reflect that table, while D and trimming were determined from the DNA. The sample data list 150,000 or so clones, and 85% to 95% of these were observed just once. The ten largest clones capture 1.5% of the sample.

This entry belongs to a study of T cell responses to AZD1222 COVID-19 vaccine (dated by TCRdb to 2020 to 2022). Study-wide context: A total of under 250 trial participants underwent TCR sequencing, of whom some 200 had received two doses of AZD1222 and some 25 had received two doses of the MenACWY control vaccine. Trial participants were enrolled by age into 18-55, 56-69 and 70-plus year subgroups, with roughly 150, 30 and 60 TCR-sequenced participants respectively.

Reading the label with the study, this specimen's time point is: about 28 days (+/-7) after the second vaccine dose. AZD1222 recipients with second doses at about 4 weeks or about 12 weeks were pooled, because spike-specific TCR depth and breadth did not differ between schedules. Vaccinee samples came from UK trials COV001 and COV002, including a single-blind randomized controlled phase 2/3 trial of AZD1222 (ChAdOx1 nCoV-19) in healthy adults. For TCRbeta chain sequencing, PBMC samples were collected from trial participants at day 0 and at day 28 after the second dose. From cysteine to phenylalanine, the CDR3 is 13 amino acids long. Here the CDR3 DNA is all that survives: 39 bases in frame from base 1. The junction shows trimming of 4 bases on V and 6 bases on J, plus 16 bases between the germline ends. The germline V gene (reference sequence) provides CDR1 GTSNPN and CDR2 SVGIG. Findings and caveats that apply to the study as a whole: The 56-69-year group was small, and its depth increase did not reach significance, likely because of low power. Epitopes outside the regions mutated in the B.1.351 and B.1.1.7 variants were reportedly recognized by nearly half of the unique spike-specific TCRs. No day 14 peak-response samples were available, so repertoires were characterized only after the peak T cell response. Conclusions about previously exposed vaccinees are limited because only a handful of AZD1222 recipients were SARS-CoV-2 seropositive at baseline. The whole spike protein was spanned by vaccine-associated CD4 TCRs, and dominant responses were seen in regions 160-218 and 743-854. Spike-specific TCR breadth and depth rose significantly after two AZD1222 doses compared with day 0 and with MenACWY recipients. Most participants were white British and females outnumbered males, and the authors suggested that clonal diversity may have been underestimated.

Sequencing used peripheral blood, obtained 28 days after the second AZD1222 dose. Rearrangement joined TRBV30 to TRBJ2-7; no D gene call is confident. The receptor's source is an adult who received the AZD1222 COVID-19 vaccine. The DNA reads TGTGCCTGGACCCTTACCTCACCAGGCGAGCAGTACTTC. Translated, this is CAWTLTSPGEQYF.